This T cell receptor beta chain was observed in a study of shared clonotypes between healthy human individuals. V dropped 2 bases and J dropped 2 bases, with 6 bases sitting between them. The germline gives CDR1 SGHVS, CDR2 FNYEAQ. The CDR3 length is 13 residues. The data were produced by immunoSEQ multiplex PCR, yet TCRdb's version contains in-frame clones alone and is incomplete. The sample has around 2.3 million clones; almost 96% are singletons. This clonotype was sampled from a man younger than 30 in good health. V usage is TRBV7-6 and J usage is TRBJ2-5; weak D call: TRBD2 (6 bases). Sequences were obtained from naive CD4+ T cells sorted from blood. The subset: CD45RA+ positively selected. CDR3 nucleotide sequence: TGTGCCAGCAGCTTAAGCGGGCAAGAGACCCAGTACTTC. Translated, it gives CASSLSGQETQYF.